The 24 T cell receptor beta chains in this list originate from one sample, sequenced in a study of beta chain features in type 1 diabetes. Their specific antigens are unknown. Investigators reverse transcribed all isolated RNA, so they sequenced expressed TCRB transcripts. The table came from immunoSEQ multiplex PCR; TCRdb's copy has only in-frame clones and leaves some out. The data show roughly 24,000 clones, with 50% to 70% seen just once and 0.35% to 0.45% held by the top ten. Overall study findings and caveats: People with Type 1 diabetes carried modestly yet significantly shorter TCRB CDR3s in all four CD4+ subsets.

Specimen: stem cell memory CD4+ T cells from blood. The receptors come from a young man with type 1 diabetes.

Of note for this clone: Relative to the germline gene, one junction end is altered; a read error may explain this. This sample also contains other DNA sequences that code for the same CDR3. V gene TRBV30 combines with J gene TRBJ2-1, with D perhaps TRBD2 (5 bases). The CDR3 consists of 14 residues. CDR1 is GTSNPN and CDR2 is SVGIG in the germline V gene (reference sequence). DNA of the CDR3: TGTGCCTGGAGCTCGGGGTTTTCCTACAATGAGCAATTCTTC. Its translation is CAWSSGFSYNEQFF.

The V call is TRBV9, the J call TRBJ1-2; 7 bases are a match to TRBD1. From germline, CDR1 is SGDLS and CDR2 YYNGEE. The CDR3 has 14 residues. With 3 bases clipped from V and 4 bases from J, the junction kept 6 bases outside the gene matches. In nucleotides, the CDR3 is TGTGCCAGCAGCGGCGGAGGGGGCTTCTATGGCTACACCTTC. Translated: CASSGGGGFYGYTF.

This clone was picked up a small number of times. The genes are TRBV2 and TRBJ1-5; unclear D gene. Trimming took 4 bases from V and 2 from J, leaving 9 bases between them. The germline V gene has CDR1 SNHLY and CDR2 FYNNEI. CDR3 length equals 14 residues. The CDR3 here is CASSVGVGNQPQHF. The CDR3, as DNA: TGTGCCAGCAGTGTCGGGGTGGGCAATCAGCCCCAGCATTTT. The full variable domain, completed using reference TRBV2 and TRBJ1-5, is EPEVTQTPSHQVTQMGQEVILRCVPISNHLYFYWYRQILGQKVEFLVSFYNNEISEKSEIFDDQFSVERPDGSNFTLKIRSTKLEDSAMYFCASSVGVGNQPQHFGDGTRLSIL.

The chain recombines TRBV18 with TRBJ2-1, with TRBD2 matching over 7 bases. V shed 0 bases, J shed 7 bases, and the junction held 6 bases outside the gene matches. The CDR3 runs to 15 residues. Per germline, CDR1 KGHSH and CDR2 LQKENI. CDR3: CASSPPSGMGNEQFF. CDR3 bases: TGTGCCAGCTCACCACCGAGCGGGATGGGTAATGAGCAGTTCTTC. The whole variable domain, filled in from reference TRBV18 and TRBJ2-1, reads NAGVMQNPRHLVRRRGQEARLRCSPMKGHSHVYWYRQLPEEGLKFMVYLQKENIIDESGMPKERFSAEFPKEGPSILRIQQVVRGDSAAYFCASSPPSGMGNEQFFGPGTRLTVL.

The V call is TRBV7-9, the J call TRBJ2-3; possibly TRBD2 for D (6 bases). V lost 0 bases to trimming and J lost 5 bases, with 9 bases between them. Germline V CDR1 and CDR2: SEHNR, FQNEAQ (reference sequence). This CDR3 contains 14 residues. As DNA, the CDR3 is TGTGCCAGCAGCTTAGCGTCGGGGGAAGATACGCAGTATTTT. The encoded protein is CASSLASGEDTQYF.

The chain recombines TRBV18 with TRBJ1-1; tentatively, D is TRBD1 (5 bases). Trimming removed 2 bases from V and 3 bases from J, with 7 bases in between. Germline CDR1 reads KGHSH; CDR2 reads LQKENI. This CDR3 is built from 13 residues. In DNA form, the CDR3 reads TGTGCCAGCTCACCAGCGGGGGACACTGAAGCTTTCTTT. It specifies CASSPAGDTEAFF. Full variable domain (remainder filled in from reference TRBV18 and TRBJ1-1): NAGVMQNPRHLVRRRGQEARLRCSPMKGHSHVYWYRQLPEEGLKFMVYLQKENIIDESGMPKERFSAEFPKEGPSILRIQQVVRGDSAAYFCASSPAGDTEAFFGQGTRLTVV.

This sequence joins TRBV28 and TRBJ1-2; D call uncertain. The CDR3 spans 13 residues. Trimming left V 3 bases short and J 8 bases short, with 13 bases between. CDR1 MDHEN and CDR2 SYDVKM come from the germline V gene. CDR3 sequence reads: CASSFVSTGGYTF. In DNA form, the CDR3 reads TGTGCCAGCAGTTTTGTCTCGACCGGGGGCTACACCTTC.

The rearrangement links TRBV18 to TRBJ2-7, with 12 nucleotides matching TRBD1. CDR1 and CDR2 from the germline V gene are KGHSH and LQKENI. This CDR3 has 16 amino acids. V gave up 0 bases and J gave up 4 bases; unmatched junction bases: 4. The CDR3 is CASSPPGTGGRYEQYF. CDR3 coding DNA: TGTGCCAGCTCACCACCAGGGACAGGGGGCAGGTACGAGCAGTACTTC.

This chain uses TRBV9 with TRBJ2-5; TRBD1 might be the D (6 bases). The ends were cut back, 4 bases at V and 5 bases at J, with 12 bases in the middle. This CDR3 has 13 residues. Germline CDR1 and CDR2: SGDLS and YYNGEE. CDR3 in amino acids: CASSIQGRETQYF. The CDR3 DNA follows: TGTGCCAGCAGCATACAGGGTAGGGAGACCCAGTACTTC.

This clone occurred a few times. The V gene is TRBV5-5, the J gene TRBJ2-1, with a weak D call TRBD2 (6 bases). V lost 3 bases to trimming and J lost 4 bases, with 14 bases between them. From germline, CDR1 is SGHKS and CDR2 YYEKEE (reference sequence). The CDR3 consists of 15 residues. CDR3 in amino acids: CASSYNPGAYNEQFF. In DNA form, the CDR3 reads TGTGCCAGCAGCTACAATCCGGGAGCTTACAATGAGCAGTTCTTC.

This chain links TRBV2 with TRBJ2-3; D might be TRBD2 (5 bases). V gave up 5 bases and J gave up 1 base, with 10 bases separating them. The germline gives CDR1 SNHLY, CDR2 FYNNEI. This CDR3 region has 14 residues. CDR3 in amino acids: CASSPSRGTDTQYF. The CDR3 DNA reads TGTGCCAGCAGTCCTAGCAGAGGCACAGATACGCAGTATTTT. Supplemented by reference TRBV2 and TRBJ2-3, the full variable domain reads EPEVTQTPSHQVTQMGQEVILRCVPISNHLYFYWYRQILGQKVEFLVSFYNNEISEKSEIFDDQFSVERPDGSNFTLKIRSTKLEDSAMYFCASSPSRGTDTQYFGPGTRLTVL.

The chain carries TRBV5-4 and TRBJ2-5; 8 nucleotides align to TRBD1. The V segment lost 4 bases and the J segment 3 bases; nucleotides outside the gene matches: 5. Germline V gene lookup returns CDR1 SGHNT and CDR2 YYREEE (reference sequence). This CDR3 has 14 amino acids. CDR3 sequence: CASSADRGKETQYF. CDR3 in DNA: TGTGCCAGCAGCGCCGACAGGGGAAAAGAGACCCAGTACTTC.

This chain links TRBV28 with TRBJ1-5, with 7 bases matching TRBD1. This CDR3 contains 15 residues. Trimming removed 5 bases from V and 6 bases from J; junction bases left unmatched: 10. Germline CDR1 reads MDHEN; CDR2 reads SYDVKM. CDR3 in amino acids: CASSIHNRGGQPQHF. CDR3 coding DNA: TGTGCCAGCAGTATACATAACAGGGGAGGTCAGCCCCAGCATTTT.

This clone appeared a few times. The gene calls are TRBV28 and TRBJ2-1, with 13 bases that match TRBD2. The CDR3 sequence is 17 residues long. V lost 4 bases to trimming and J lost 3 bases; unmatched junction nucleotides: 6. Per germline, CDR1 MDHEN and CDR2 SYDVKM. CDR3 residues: CASSSGLAGEGYNEQFF. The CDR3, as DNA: TGTGCCAGCAGTTCAGGACTAGCGGGAGAAGGCTACAATGAGCAGTTCTTC.

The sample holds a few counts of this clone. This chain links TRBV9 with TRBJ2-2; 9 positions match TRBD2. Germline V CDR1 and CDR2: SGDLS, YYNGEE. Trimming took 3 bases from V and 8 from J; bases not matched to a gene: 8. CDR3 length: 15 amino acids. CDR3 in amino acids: CASSGRLAAGGELFF. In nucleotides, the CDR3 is TGTGCCAGCAGCGGAAGACTAGCGGCCGGGGGGGAGCTGTTTTTT.

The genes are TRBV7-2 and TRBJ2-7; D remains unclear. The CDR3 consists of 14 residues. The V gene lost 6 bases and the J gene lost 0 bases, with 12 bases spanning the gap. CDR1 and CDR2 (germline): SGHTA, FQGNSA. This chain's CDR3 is CASRGQPHSYEQYF. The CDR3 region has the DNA TGTGCCAGCAGGGGCCAACCCCACTCCTACGAGCAGTACTTC.

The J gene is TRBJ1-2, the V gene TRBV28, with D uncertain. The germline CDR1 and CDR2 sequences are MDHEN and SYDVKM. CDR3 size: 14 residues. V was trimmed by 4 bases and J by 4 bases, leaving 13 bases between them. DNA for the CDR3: TGTGCCAGCAGTTCGAACGCCGAAGCCTATGGCTACACCTTC. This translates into CASSSNAEAYGYTF.

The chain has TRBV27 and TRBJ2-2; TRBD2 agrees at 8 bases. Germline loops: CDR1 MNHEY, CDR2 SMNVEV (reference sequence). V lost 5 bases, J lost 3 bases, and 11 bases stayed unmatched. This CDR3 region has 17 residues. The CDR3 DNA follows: TGTGCCAGCAGTCTCCCGGGACTAGGGCCGCACACCGGGGAGCTGTTTTTT. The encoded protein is CASSLPGLGPHTGELFF.

The CDR3 loop reads CASSGRQGAIQETQYF. In nucleotides, the CDR3 is TGTGCCAGCAGTGGCCGACAGGGAGCCATCCAAGAGACCCAGTACTTC. The V call is TRBV6-1, the J call TRBJ2-5; 7 nucleotides agree with TRBD1. The CDR3 is 16 residues long. V shed 4 bases, J shed 1 base, and the junction held 9 bases outside the gene matches. Germline V gene sequence: CDR1 MNHNS, CDR2 SASEGT.

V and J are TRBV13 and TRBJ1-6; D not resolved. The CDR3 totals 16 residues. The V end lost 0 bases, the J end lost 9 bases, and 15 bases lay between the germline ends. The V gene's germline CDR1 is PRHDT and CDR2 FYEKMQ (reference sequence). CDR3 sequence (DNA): TGTGCCAGCAGCTTAGGCGATTCCGGAGGGATTTCACCCCTCCACTTT. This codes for CASSLGDSGGISPLHF.

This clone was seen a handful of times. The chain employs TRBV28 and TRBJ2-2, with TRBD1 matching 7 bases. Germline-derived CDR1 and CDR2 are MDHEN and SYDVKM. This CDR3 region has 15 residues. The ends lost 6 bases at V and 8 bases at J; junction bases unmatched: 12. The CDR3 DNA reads TGTGCCAGCAGCAGAGGGACAGCAAGTGCGGGGGAGCTGTTTTTT. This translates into CASSRGTASAGELFF.

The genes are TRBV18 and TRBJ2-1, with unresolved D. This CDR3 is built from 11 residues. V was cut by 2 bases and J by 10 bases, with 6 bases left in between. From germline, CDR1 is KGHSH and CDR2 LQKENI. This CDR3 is CASSPAQEQFF. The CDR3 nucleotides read TGTGCCAGCTCACCAGCTCAGGAGCAGTTCTTC.

CDR3 sequence (DNA): TGTGCCACCAGATCCGGAGGGGGGGGGATGCAGTTCTTC. Translated: CATRSGGGGMQFF. This rearrangement joins TRBV15 to TRBJ2-1; a weak D match, TRBD2 (7 bases). Germline-derived CDR1 and CDR2 are LNHNV and YYDKDF (reference sequence). There are 13 residues in the CDR3. Trimming took 6 bases from V and 12 from J, leaving 18 bases between them.

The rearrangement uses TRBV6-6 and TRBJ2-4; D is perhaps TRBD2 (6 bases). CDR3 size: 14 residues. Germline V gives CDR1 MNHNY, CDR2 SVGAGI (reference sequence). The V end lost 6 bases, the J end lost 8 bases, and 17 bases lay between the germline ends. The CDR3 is CASSNTDWGDIQYF. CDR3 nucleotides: TGTGCCAGCAGCAATACCGACTGGGGGGACATTCAGTACTTC.